The entry that follows covers one TCR beta chain sequence. Its antigen is still unknown. Mouse gene names apply. The read finishes 4 residues shy of the CDR3 end, and the germline J gene is used to complete it. Germline loops: CDR1 MNHDT, CDR2 YYDKIL. V shed 3 bases and J 2 bases; nucleotides not matched to a gene: 5. This CDR3 region has 17 residues. Sequencing templates came from extracted RNA that was reverse transcribed into cDNA. Repertoires were generated with immunoSEQ multiplex PCR, while TCRdb's copy carries only in-frame clones and drops some. This sample carries roughly 120,000 clones, none of them present only once. This sample was included in a study of CD8+ T cells in alopecia areata. Study summary: Skin from roughly 6-12-month-old C3H/HeJ graft donors with spontaneous alopecia went to roughly 7-11-week-old female C3H/HeJ mice. Study-level findings and limits: TCR sharing across patients was less clear than in mice, possibly HLA-related. Resident alphabeta T-cell populations of normal skin are likewise subject to sequencing in scalp samples. Affected lesional scalp, above all in alopecia totalis/universalis, was more clonal than normal scalp.

This TCR derives from a C3H/HeJ mouse with alopecia areata. The MHC haplotype of this mouse line is H2-k. Material for sequencing was lesional skin. The chain carries TRBV17 and TRBJ2-5; the match to TRBD2 covers 13 bases. CDR3 DNA (partial): TGTGCTAGCAGTAGTCCGGACTGGGGGGGCGGCCAAGAC. Its translation: CASSSPDWGGGQD. The whole CDR3 reads CASSSPDWGGGQDTQYF.